This is a list of T cell receptor beta chains from one sample in a study of T cell responses to AZD1222 COVID-19 vaccine. Sequencing was performed with immunoSEQ multiplex PCR; in TCRdb, only in-frame clones are kept and a portion is missing. The data show 250,000 to 300,000 clones, with about 94% seen just once and roughly 0.51% held by the top ten. The sample here was peripheral blood, taken 28 days after the second AZD1222 dose. The receptor set was obtained from an adult who received the AZD1222 COVID-19 vaccine. Both conserved end residues are trimmed from each CDR3.

>TRBV7-2|TRBJ2-6
ASSLSGAQGYSGANVLT
>TRBV6-5|TRBJ1-4
ASSFFNGKLF
>TRBV12-3/TRBV12-4|TRBJ2-7
ASSPTGVYEQY
>TRBV4-1|TRBJ2-7
ASRRTDISYEQY
>TRBV9|TRBJ1-4
ASSIYPGHNEKLF
>TRBV7-9|TRBJ1-1
ASSWTGAVEAF
>TRBV1|TRBJ2-7
TSSPSRLYEQY
>TRBV29-1|TRBJ1-2
SVLGGGGRYGYT
>TRBV28|TRBJ1-3
ATHRESGNTIY
>TRBV2|TRBJ1-1
ASNRQENTEAF
>TRBV5-1|TRBJ2-7
ASSLVGARQGGNEQY
>TRBV10-3|TRBJ1-2
AISPRETGGINGYT
>TRBV27|TRBJ1-2
ASSRTGQASNYGYT
>TRBV3-1/TRBV3-2|TRBJ2-7
ASSQAYAVSSYEQY
>TRBV9|TRBJ1-1
ASSVSGTDGTEAF
>TRBV27|TRBJ1-1
ASSPGQGRAF
>TRBV5-1|TRBJ1-5
ASSTGQGNQPQH
>TRBV3-1/TRBV3-2|TRBJ1-3
ASSPGQRNTIY
>TRBV7-6|TRBJ2-2
ASSSTSTNTGELF
>TRBV29-1|TRBJ1-1
SVTGMNTEAF
>TRBV6-7|TRBJ1-6
ASSYSRGTPYNSPLH
>TRBV5-1|TRBJ2-7
ASSRTRLAGDSVSYEQY
>TRBV19|TRBJ1-3
ASTTSGNTIY
>TRBV5-1|TRBJ2-1
ASSLVSGGYNEQF
>TRBV5-5|TRBJ2-3
ASSLYRSDGGTDTQY
>TRBV10-2|TRBJ1-6
ASSEVQGGNSPLH
>TRBV18|TRBJ2-7
ASSPSNLYEQY
>TRBV2|TRBJ2-7
ASSYGQVTYEQY